What follows are 10 T cell receptor beta chains derived from one specimen sequenced in a study of blood T cell repertoires in COVID-19. Using immunoSEQ multiplex PCR, the repertoire was profiled, and TCRdb retains in-frame clones only, with some absent. Found here are more than 300,000 clones, 88% of them singletons; the top ten hold 5.5% to 7.5%. Sequencing was performed on peripheral blood. The source is a woman in her 70s with COVID-19, enrolled during active disease.

The genes are TRBV11-2 and TRBJ1-6; possible D gene TRBD1, 5 bases. The CDR3 contains 13 residues. Trimming left V 4 bases short and J 10 bases short, with 11 bases between. Germline CDR1 SGHAT, CDR2 FQNNGV. In DNA, the CDR3 is TGTGCCAGCAGCTCTGGGCAGGGATCACCCCTCCACTTT. Encoded protein: CASSSGQGSPLHF.

CDR3 in DNA: TGTGCCAGCAGCGAATCCGGGACAGGGGGCGCCGGTTTCTTT. Translation gives CASSESGTGGAGFF. This chain uses TRBV13 with TRBJ1-1, with 12 nucleotides matching TRBD1. The CDR3 loop spans 14 amino acids. After removal of 5 bases from V and 13 bases from J, the junction contained 11 bases not matched to a gene. CDR1 PRHDT and CDR2 FYEKMQ come from the germline V gene (reference sequence).

This chain connects TRBV19 to TRBJ1-2; D gene uncertain. This CDR3 has 13 residues. Looked up from germline, CDR1 is LNHDA and CDR2 is SQIVND (reference sequence). V was clipped by 5 bases and J by 0 bases, with 7 bases between them. The DNA for the CDR3 is TGTGCCAGTAGTCTGCGAACTAACTATGGCTACACCTTC. It encodes CASSLRTNYGYTF. The complete variable domain, with remaining parts taken from reference TRBV19 and TRBJ1-2, reads DGGITQSPKYLFRKEGQNVTLSCEQNLNHDAMYWYRQDPGQGLRLIYYSQIVNDFQKGDIAEGYSVSREKKESFPLTVTSAQKNPTAFYLCASSLRTNYGYTFGSGTRLTVV.

The V gene is TRBV30, the J gene TRBJ2-1, with TRBD1 matching 7 bases. J lost 4 bases, V lost 4 bases, and 4 bases had no gene match. The CDR3 loop spans 13 amino acids. Germline CDR1 is GTSNPN and CDR2 is SVGIG (reference sequence). The CDR3 loop is CAWNEGAYNEQFF. DNA for the CDR3: TGTGCCTGGAATGAGGGGGCATACAATGAGCAGTTCTTC.

V usage is TRBV18 and J usage is TRBJ1-1; 7 nucleotides align to TRBD1. Germline V gives CDR1 KGHSH, CDR2 LQKENI. V dropped 3 bases and J dropped 0; count of bases not matched to a gene: 7. The CDR3 is made up of 16 amino acids. The DNA of the CDR3 is TGTGCCAGCTCACCTCCAGGGGGGATAGTGAACACTGAAGCTTTCTTT. It encodes CASSPPGGIVNTEAFF.

Points on this clone: This specimen includes other DNA sequences encoding the same CDR3. The V gene is TRBV7-2, the J gene TRBJ1-1; the D gene is possibly TRBD1 (5 bases). Trimming removed 1 base at V and 4 bases at J, with 10 bases between. CDR1 is SGHTA, CDR2 FQGNSA, per germline. The CDR3 has 14 residues. The CDR3 coding sequence is TGTGCCAGCAGCTTAGATCTGGGGGGCACTGAAGCTTTCTTT. Translation gives CASSLDLGGTEAFF. The complete variable domain, with remaining parts taken from reference TRBV7-2 and TRBJ1-1, reads GAGVSQSPSNKVTEKGKDVELRCDPISGHTALYWYRQSLGQGLEFLIYFQGNSAPDKSGLPSDRFSAERTGGSVSTLTIQRTQQEDSAVYLCASSLDLGGTEAFFGQGTRLTVV.

The chain employs TRBV2 and TRBJ2-7, with 9 bases matching TRBD1. Looked up from germline, CDR1 is SNHLY and CDR2 is FYNNEI. Unmatched junction bases numbered 4, after V lost 3 bases and J lost 4 bases. The CDR3 length is 14 residues. The CDR3 reads CASSDPGQGYEQYF. The CDR3 DNA is TGTGCCAGCAGTGACCCGGGACAGGGATACGAGCAGTACTTC.

The chain has TRBV18 and TRBJ1-1, with D possibly TRBD1 on 6 matching bases. The germline V gene has CDR1 KGHSH and CDR2 LQKENI. Deletions cut 5 bases from V and 0 bases from J, with 10 bases between. The CDR3 sequence is 14 residues long. Written as DNA, the CDR3 is TGTGCCAGCTCAAGGACAGCCTTGAACACTGAAGCTTTCTTT. It translates to CASSRTALNTEAFF. The full variable domain, in which reference TRBV18 and TRBJ1-1 provide the parts outside the CDR3, is NAGVMQNPRHLVRRRGQEARLRCSPMKGHSHVYWYRQLPEEGLKFMVYLQKENIIDESGMPKERFSAEFPKEGPSILRIQQVVRGDSAAYFCASSRTALNTEAFFGQGTRLTVV.

The chain combines TRBV9 with TRBJ2-4; 7 bases align to TRBD2. The CDR3 covers 15 residues. The germline V gene encodes CDR1 SGDLS and CDR2 YYNGEE. Trimming at V came to 0 bases and at J to 3 bases, leaving 3 bases not matched to a gene. The CDR3 reads CASSVDASGKNIQYF. CDR3 DNA: TGTGCCAGCAGCGTAGACGCTAGCGGCAAAAACATTCAGTACTTC.

The chain recombines TRBV7-8 with TRBJ2-7, with TRBD1 matching 7 bases. The CDR3 consists of 13 residues. V was clipped by 4 bases and J by 4 bases; unmatched bases: 4. Germline values: CDR1 SGHVS, CDR2 FQNEAQ. CDR3 bases: TGTGCCAGCAGCTCCCGGGACAGTTACGAGCAGTACTTC. Residues: CASSSRDSYEQYF.